Shown below are 5 T cell receptor beta chains from a single sample sequenced in a study of CD8 T cells in Susac syndrome. About 0.5 to 1 ug RNA was reverse transcribed with random hexamers. TCRdb reanalysed the immunoSEQ multiplex PCR reads using MiXCR and keeps one entry per CDR3 protein. Among 150,000 or so distinct CDR3 sequences, around 90% were seen once, and the ten largest hold 0.08%. The sequenced material came from CD4+ T cells from PBMCs. The receptors were sampled from a human donor in good health.

This clonotype was detected once. The genes are TRBV3-1 and TRBJ2-1; 7 nucleotides match TRBD2. Per germline, CDR1 LGHDT and CDR2 YNNKEL (reference sequence). Trimming cost V 1 base and J 5 bases; bases outside gene matches: 8. The length of the CDR3 is 16 residues. The CDR3 nucleotides are TGTGCCAGCAGCCAAGGGGGCGGGGGTCCTAACAATGAGCAGTTCTTC. This encodes CASSQGGGGPNNEQFF.

The chain uses TRBV28 and TRBJ2-2, with D unresolved. V dropped 6 bases and J dropped 4 bases, with 9 bases sitting between them. Germline CDR1 MDHEN, CDR2 SYDVKM. There are 13 residues in the CDR3. Here the CDR3 DNA reads TGTGCCAGCAGACCGTATACCACCGGGGAGCTGTTTTTT. Protein sequence: CASRPYTTGELFF.

The chain is built from TRBV2 and TRBJ2-6; the D gene is possibly TRBD2 (5 bases). V was trimmed by 3 bases and J by 2 bases, leaving 8 bases between them. The CDR3 covers 15 residues. Germline CDR1 and CDR2: SNHLY and FYNNEI. As DNA, the CDR3 is TGTGCCAGCAGTGACGGGGAACCTGGGGCCAACGTCCTGACTTTC. Translating gives CASSDGEPGANVLTF.

The chain links TRBV7-2 to TRBJ1-5; a weak D match, TRBD1 (6 bases). The CDR3 is made up of 14 amino acids. Germline V gene sequence: CDR1 SGHTA, CDR2 FQGNSA. The ends were cut back, 5 bases at V and 7 bases at J, with 15 bases in the middle. The CDR3 DNA sequence: TGTGCCAGCAGCCCACAGGGAATGGGACAGCCCCAGCATTTT. This gives the protein CASSPQGMGQPQHF.

J is TRBJ2-1 and V is TRBV30; 7 bases match TRBD1. Looked up from germline, CDR1 is GTSNPN and CDR2 is SVGIG (reference sequence). The V gene end was trimmed by 0 bases and the J gene end by 12 bases; junction bases not matched to a gene: 11. The CDR3 is 14 residues long. CDR3 region: CAWSVPGTVILQFF. The DNA for the CDR3 is TGTGCCTGGAGTGTACCAGGGACAGTAATCCTGCAGTTCTTC.